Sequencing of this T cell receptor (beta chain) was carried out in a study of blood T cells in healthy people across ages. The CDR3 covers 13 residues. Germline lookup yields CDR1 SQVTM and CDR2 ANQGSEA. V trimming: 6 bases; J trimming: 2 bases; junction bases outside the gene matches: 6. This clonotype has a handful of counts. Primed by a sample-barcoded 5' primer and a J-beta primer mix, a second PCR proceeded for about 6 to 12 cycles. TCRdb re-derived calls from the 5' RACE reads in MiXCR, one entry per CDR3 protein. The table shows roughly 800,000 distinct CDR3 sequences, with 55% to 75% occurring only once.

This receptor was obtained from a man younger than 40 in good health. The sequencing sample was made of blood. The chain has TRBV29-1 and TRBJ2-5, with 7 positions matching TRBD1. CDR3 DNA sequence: TGCAGCGTGGACCCGGGACAGCAAGAGACCCAGTACTTC. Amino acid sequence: CSVDPGQQETQYF.